In its sample, the clone carrying this TCR beta chain was seen many times. Time point described: before trial treatment. Low-dose radiotherapy and low-dose cyclophosphamide, together with aspirin, ipilimumab and nivolumab, were given to donors. This record belongs to a study of low-dose radiotherapy and immunotherapy resistance in tumors. Looked up from germline, CDR1 is MNHEY and CDR2 is SVGEGT. The junction had 8 bases not matched to a gene; V was cut back by 6 bases and J by 2 bases. This CDR3 has 15 residues. Covering alpha and beta chains, TRAV- and TRBV-specific primers were used for the first-strand cDNA. TCR amplification ran 15 to 25 PCR cycles using constant-region and V-primer adapter primers. Using its own MiXCR run on the reads, TCRdb lists one record per CDR3 protein. Among more than 70,000 distinct CDR3 sequences listed, roughly 31% were seen once.

The chain combines TRBV6-2 or TRBV6-3 with TRBJ2-3; 7 bases agree with TRBD2. The source is a female donor with ovarian cancer. The sequencing used PBMCs, collected before treatment. For the CDR3, the DNA is TGTGCCAGCAGCCAAACACGGGGGGACACAGATACGCAGTATTTT. Protein product: CASSQTRGDTDTQYF.